Following are 8 T cell receptor beta chains from one sample sequenced in a study of tissue T cells after allogeneic stem cell transplantation. Assay: immunoSEQ multiplex PCR; the TCRdb copy retains only in-frame clones and omits some. The table has nearly 50,000 clones, around 73% seen once; the top ten hold about 0.7%. The material sequenced was sorted cells pooled from one or two spleens. These receptors all come from a pool of C57BL/6 mice in good health.

As to this clone: Genes here carry mouse names. Coverage ceases 1 residue before the CDR3 finishes, and the germline J gene fills in the end. The chain is built from TRBV13-3 and TRBJ1-1; 9 nucleotides match TRBD1. With 2 bases clipped from V and 1 base from J, the junction kept 3 bases outside the gene matches. The CDR3 is 15 amino acids. Germline-derived CDR1 and CDR2 are NNHDY and SYVADS. CDR3 DNA, as far as it was read: TGTGCCAGCAGTGAGACAGGGGGAGGGAACACAGAAGTCTTC. Its protein product is CASSETGGGNTEVF. The whole CDR3 protein is CASSETGGGNTEVFF.

This clone showed up just once. The listed genes are named as in mouse. The read is 1 residue too short to cover the CDR3 end, so that end is filled in from the germline J gene. This rearrangement joins TRBV14 to TRBJ2-5; TRBD1 aligns across 9 bases. The junction had 1 base not matched to a gene; V was cut back by 4 bases and J by 4 bases. The CDR3 is 13 amino acids. CDR1 is SGHDT, CDR2 FRDEAV, per germline. CDR3 protein: CASSRDREDTQYF. CDR3 bases read: TGTGCCAGCAGTCGGGACAGGGAAGACACCCAGTAC.

For this clone: Mouse germline and gene names are used. The read finishes 1 residue shy of the CDR3 end, and the germline J gene is used to complete it. This chain connects TRBV3 to TRBJ1-4, with D maybe TRBD1 (6 bases). Per germline, CDR1 SNHLY and CDR2 FYNGKV (reference sequence). V lost 2 bases and J 3 bases, leaving 10 bases between the germline ends. The length of the CDR3 is 15 residues. CDR3 sequence: CASSLRGATNERLFF. The sequenced CDR3 bases are TGTGCCAGCAGCTTACGGGGGGCGACCAACGAAAGATTATTT.

A word on this clone: Gene labels here are mouse ones. Coverage ceases 1 residue before the CDR3 finishes, and the germline J gene fills in the end. The chain links TRBV2 to TRBJ1-2; TRBD1 is a possible D gene (5 bases). CDR1 is LGHNA, CDR2 YSYQKL, per germline. Trimming pared 2 bases from V and 0 bases from J, leaving 7 bases between. CDR3 length: 14 amino acids. The part of the CDR3 DNA that was read is TGTGCCAGCAGCCAACAGGGTGCAAACTCCGACTACACC. This translates into CASSQQGANSDYT. The full-length CDR3 reads as CASSQQGANSDYTF.

With regard to this clone: Mouse gene names and germline throughout. CDR3 amino acids: CASSIWGRGAETLYF. CDR3 bases read: TGTGCCAGCAGTATTTGGGGGAGGGGTGCAGAAACGCTGTAT. This rearrangement joins TRBV19 to TRBJ2-3; D may be TRBD2 (6 bases). The read terminates 1 residue ahead of where the CDR3 ends, so the germline J gene completes it. The CDR3 is 15 amino acids. V was pared by 2 bases and J by 1 base, with 11 bases between. Germline V gene sequence: CDR1 FNHDT, CDR2 SITEND (reference sequence). The entire variable domain, with the rest obtained from reference TRBV19 and TRBJ2-3, is as follows: GGIITQTPKFLIGQEGQKLTLKCQQNFNHDTMYWYRQDSGKGLRLIYYSITENDLQKGDLSEGYDASREKKSSFSLTVTSAQKNEMAVFLCASSIWGRGAETLYFGSGTRLTVL.

This clone was detected only a few times. Gene and germline names: mouse. The CDR3 loop is CASSTGGTQYF. The CDR3 bases that were read are TGTGCCAGCAGTACCGGGGGCACCCAGTAC. The chain uses TRBV19 and TRBJ2-5, with D possibly being TRBD1 or TRBD2 (5 bases each). With the read ending 1 residue before the CDR3 end, the germline J gene is used to fill in that end. CDR1 and CDR2 from the germline V gene are FNHDT and SITEND (reference sequence). V shed 3 bases and J shed 8 bases, with 7 bases lying between them. The CDR3 runs to 11 residues.

Concerning this clone itself: Gene names are the mouse ones. This chain's CDR3 is CASSIQNAEQFF. The sequenced CDR3 bases are TGTGCCAGCAGTATTCAGAATGCTGAGCAGTTC. This sequence joins TRBV19 and TRBJ2-1; D uncertain. The CDR3 end lies 1 residue beyond the end of the read and is filled in from the germline J gene. V lost 2 bases and J 5 bases, leaving 5 bases between the germline ends. The length of the CDR3 is 12 residues. Germline CDR1 and CDR2: FNHDT and SITEND (reference sequence).

Notes on this clone: Gene names are mouse gene names. The read halts 1 residue ahead of the CDR3 end, with the missing end drawn from the germline J gene. The chain has TRBV19 and TRBJ1-3; tentative D call: TRBD1 (5 bases). Trimming shortened V by 2 bases and J by 0 bases, and 6 bases separated the two germline ends. CDR1 and CDR2 (germline): FNHDT, SITEND (reference sequence). This CDR3 region has 14 residues. Partial CDR3 DNA: TGTGCCAGCAGTATCCAGGGTTCTGGAAATACGCTCTAT. Amino acid sequence: CASSIQGSGNTLY. The whole CDR3 sequence is CASSIQGSGNTLYF.